This T cell receptor (beta chain) was captured by sequencing in a study of shared clonotypes between healthy human individuals. Every immunoSEQ plate was one replicate of a subset's evenly spread DNA. Sequencing used immunoSEQ multiplex PCR; TCRdb keeps in-frame clones, though not all of them. The sample carries about 470,000 clones, roughly three quarters recorded once. This TCR came from a woman aged 35 to 49 in good health. Some clones in this sample may be carry-over from other donors' samples. Sample: PBMCs.

CDR3 DNA sequence: TGTGCCAGCACCGGGGGAGCCTCTGGAAACACCATATATTTT. It translates to CASTGGASGNTIYF. The chain is built from TRBV28 and TRBJ1-3; D may be TRBD1 (5 bases). The CDR3 loop spans 14 amino acids. CDR1 is MDHEN and CDR2 is SYDVKM in the germline V gene. V was shortened by 7 bases and J by 0 bases, with 10 bases between the two germline ends. Variable domain in full (rest from reference TRBV28 and TRBJ1-3): DVKVTQSSRYLVKRTGEKVFLECVQDMDHENMFWYRQDPGLGLRLIYFSYDVKMKEKGDIPEGYSVSREKKERFSLILESASTNQTSMYLCASTGGASGNTIYFGEGSWLTVV.